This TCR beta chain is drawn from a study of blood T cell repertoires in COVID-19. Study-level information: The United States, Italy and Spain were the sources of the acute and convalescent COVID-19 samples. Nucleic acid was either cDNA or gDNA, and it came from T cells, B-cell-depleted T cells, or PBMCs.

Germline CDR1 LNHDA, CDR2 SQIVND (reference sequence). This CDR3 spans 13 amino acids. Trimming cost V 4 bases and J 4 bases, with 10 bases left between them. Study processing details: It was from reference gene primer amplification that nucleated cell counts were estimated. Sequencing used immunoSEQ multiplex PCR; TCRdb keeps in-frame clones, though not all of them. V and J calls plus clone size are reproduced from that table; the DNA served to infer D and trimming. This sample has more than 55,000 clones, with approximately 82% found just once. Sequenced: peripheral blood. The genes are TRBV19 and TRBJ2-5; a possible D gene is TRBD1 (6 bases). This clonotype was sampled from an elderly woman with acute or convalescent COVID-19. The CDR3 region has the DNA TGTGCCAGTAGTAACACCAGGGGAGAGACCCAGTACTTC. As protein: CASSNTRGETQYF.